One and the same sample provided the 2 T cell receptor beta chains below, sequenced in a study of T cell responses to AZD1222 COVID-19 vaccine. Libraries were prepared by immunoSEQ multiplex PCR; TCRdb keeps only in-frame clonotypes and omits some of them. This table holds over 70,000 clones, about 83% found once. The material sequenced was peripheral blood, taken 28 days after the second dose of the MenACWY control vaccine. The source is an adult who received the MenACWY meningococcal vaccine as a control.

V gene TRBV28 combines with J gene TRBJ2-7, with 7 nucleotides matching TRBD1. The V gene end was trimmed by 7 bases and the J gene end by 5 bases; junction bases not matched to a gene: 8. CDR1 MDHEN and CDR2 SYDVKM come from the germline V gene. The CDR3 contains 13 residues. CDR3 protein: CASTLTGMDEQYF. The CDR3 coding sequence is TGTGCCAGCACTCTGACAGGGATGGACGAGCAGTACTTC.

The chain joins TRBV7-9 to TRBJ1-1, with 9 bases that match TRBD1. This CDR3 spans 16 amino acids. CDR1 is SEHNR and CDR2 is FQNEAQ in the germline V gene (reference sequence). J gave up 3 bases and V 6 bases, and 11 bases lay outside the gene matches. The CDR3 DNA reads as TGTGCCAGCAGGTACTGGGGACAGGGTTCTTACACTGAAGCTTTCTTT. Protein: CASRYWGQGSYTEAFF.